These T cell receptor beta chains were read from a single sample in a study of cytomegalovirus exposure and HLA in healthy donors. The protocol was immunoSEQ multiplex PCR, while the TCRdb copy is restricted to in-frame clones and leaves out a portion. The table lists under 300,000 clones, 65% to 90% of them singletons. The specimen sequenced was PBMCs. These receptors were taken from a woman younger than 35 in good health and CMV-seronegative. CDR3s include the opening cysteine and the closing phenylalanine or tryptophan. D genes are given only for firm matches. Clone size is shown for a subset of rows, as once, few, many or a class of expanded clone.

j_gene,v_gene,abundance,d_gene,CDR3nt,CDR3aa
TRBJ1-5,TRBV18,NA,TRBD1,TGTGCCAGCTCACCATTTCGGACAGGGGAAGATCAGCCCCAGCATTTT,CASSPFRTGEDQPQHF
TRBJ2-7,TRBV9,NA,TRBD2,TGTGCCAGCAGCGCCCTTGGACTAGCGCAAAACGAGCAGTACTTC,CASSALGLAQNEQYF
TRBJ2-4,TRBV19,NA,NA,TGTGCCAGTAGTTTACAGGCCGGGGCCAAAAACATTCAGTACTTC,CASSLQAGAKNIQYF
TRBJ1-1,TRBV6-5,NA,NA,TGTGCCAGCAGTTACCGTTGGGGGGTCACTGAAGCTTTCTTT,CASSYRWGVTEAFF
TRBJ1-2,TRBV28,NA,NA,TGTGCCAGCCGTAGCGGGTCCGGTACAGCCACCTTC,CASRSGSGTATF
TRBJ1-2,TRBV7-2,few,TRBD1,TGTGCCAGCAGCTTAGGGCCGCCGGGACAGCAGGCCTTC,CASSLGPPGQQAF
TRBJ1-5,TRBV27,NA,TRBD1,TGTGCCAGCAGTTCCTTAACAGGGGTTAGTCAGCCCCAGCATTTT,CASSSLTGVSQPQHF
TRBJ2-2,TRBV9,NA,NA,TGTGCCAGCAGCGCACTGGGTAGCGTTGGCACCGGGGAGCTGTTTTTT,CASSALGSVGTGELFF
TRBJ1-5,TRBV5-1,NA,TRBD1,TGCGCCAGCAGCTACGGGACAGACCCCCATCAGCCCCAGCATTTT,CASSYGTDPHQPQHF
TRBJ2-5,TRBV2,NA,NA,TGTGCCAGCAGTGAAAGTCAAGGGGTTGGAGAGACCCAGTACTTC,CASSESQGVGETQYF
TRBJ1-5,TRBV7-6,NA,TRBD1,TGTGCCAGCAGCTTGGGGACAGGGGGCATGTATCAGCCCCAGCATTTT,CASSLGTGGMYQPQHF
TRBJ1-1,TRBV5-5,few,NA,TGTGCCAGCAGCCCGAGGAGGGTTCTGAACACTGAAGCTTTCTTT,CASSPRRVLNTEAFF
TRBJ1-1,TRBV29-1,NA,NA,TGCAGCTTAAACAGGGTAGCCACTGAAGCTTTCTTT,CSLNRVATEAFF
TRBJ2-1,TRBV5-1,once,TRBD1,TGCGCCAGCAGCTTGGGACAGGGCTACAATGAGCAGTTCTTC,CASSLGQGYNEQFF
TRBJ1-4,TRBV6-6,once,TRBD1,TGTGCCAGCAGTTACTCAAACCGGGACAGCGATGAAAAACTGTTTTTT,CASSYSNRDSDEKLFF
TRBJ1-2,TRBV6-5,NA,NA,TGTGCCAGCAGTCGCACGCGTAACTATGGCTACACCTTC,CASSRTRNYGYTF
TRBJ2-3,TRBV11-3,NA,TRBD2,TGTGCCAGCAGCTTACGTGGACTAGCGGGAGCGGATACGCAGTATTTT,CASSLRGLAGADTQYF
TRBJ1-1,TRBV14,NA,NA,TGTGCCAGCAGCCAAGGGCTGGACCCCAGGGCTGAAGCTTTCTTT,CASSQGLDPRAEAFF
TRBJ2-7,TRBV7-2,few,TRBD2,TGTGCCAGCAGCCGGACTAGCGGGGGGGCCTACGAGCAGTACTTC,CASSRTSGGAYEQYF
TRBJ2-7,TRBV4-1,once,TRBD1,TGCGCCAGCAGCCACGGACAGGCGAGGAGCTCCTACGAGCAGTACTTC,CASSHGQARSSYEQYF
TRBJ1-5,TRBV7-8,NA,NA,TGTGCCAGCAGCAACACAGTTAGGAGCAATCAGCCCCAGCATTTT,CASSNTVRSNQPQHF
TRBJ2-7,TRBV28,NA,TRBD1,TGTGCCAGCAGGGACAGGGTTACCTACGAGCAGTACTTC,CASRDRVTYEQYF
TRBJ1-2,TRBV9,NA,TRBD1,TGTGCCAGCAGCGTAGCCCCAACAGGGGGCGGTGGCTACACCTTC,CASSVAPTGGGGYTF
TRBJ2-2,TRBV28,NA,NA,TGTGCCAGCAGCTCCGGGCAGGGTGACACCGGGGAGCTGTTTTTT,CASSSGQGDTGELFF
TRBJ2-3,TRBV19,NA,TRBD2,TGTGCCAGTACCGAAACGGGACGGGACTACACAGATACGCAGTATTTT,CASTETGRDYTDTQYF
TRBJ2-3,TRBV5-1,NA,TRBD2,TGCGCCAGCAGCCCGGGTGTAGCGGGGGGCACAGATACGCAGTATTTT,CASSPGVAGGTDTQYF
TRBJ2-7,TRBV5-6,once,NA,TGTGCCAGCAAGAGGACAGAGTTAACCTACGAGCAGTACTTC,CASKRTELTYEQYF